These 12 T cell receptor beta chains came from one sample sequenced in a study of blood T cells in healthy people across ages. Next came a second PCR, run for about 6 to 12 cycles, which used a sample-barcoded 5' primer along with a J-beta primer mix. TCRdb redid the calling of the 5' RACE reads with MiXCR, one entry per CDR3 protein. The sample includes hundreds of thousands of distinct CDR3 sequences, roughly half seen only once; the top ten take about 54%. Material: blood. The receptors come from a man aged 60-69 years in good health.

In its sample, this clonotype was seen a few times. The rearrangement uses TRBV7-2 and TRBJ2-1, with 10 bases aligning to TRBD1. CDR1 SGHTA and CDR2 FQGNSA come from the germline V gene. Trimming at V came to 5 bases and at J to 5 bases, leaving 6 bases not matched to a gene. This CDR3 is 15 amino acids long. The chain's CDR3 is CASSIRTGGHNEQFF. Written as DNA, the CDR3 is TGTGCCAGCAGCATCCGGACAGGGGGTCACAATGAGCAGTTCTTC.

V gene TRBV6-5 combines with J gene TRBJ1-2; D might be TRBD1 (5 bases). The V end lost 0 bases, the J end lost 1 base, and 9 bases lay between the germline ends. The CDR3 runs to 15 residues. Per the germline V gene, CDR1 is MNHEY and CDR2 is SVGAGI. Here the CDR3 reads CASSYSGQSNYGYTF. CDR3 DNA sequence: TGTGCCAGCAGTTACTCGGGGCAGAGTAACTATGGCTACACCTTC.

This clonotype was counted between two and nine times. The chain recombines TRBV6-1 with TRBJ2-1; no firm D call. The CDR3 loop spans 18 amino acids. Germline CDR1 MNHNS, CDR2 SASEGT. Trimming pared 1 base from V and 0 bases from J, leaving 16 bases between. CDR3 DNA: TGTGCCAGCAGTGAAGACCCCGGGTTGGGAAGCTCCTACAATGAGCAGTTCTTC. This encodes CASSEDPGLGSSYNEQFF.

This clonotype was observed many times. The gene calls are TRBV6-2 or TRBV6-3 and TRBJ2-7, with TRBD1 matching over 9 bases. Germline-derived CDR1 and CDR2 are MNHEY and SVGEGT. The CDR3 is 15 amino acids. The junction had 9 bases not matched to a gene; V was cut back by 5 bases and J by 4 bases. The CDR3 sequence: CASSPPGTGSYEQYF. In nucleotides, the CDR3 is TGTGCCAGCAGTCCCCCTGGGACAGGGAGTTACGAGCAGTACTTC.

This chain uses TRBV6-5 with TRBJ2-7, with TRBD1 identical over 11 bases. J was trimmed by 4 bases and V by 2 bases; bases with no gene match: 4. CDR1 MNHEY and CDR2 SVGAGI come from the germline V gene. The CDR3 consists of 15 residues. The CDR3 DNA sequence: TGTGCCAGCAGTTACGGAGGGACAGGGGGGTACGAGCAGTACTTC. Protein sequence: CASSYGGTGGYEQYF.

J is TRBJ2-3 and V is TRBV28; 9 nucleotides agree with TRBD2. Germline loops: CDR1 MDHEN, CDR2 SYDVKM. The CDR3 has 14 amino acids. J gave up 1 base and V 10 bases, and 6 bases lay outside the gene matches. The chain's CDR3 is CATVAGVGTDTQYF. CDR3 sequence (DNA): TGTGCCACCGTAGCGGGAGTGGGCACAGATACGCAGTATTTT.

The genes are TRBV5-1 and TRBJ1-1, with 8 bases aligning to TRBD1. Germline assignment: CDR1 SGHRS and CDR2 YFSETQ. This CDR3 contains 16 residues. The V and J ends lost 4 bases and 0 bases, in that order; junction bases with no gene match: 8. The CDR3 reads CASSPLTGAMNTEAFF. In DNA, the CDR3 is TGCGCCAGCAGCCCTTTGACAGGGGCCATGAACACTGAAGCTTTCTTT.

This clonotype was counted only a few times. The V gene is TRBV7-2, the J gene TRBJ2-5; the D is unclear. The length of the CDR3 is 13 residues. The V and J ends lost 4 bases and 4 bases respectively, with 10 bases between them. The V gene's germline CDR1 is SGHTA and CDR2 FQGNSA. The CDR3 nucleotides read TGTGCCAGCAGCTCGGGTAGTGGAGAGACCCAGTACTTC. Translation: CASSSGSGETQYF.

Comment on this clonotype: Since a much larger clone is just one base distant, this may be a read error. The DNA of the CDR3 is TGTGCCAGCAGTTGGGGACAGGGGGTTTCTTGGAGCACTGAAGCTTTCTTT. This translates into CASSWGQGVSWSTEAFF. The V gene is TRBV27, the J gene TRBJ1-1; 11 nucleotides align to TRBD1. V was pared by 4 bases and J by 4 bases, with 11 bases of the junction left unmatched. The CDR3 covers 17 residues. CDR1 and CDR2 from the germline V gene are MNHEY and SMNVEV (reference sequence).

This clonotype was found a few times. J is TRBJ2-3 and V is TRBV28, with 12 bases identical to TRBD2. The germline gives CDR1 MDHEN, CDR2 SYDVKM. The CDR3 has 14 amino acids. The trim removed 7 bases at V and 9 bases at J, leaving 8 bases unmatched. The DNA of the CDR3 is TGTGCCAGCACCGAGAGACTAGCGGGAGCCACGCAGTATTTT. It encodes CASTERLAGATQYF.

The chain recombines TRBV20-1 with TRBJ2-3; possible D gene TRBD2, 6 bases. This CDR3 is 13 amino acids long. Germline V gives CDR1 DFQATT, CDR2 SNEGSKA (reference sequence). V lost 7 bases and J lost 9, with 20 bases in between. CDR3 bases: TGCAGTGGGAGCGGGCTTCACCCAGGGACGCAGTATTTT. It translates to CSGSGLHPGTQYF.

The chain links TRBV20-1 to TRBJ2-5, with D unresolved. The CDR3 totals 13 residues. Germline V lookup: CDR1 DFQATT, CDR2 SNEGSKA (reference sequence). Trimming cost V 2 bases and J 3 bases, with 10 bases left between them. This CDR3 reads CSARKSGKETQYF. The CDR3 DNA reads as TGCAGTGCTAGAAAGTCTGGGAAAGAGACCCAGTACTTC.